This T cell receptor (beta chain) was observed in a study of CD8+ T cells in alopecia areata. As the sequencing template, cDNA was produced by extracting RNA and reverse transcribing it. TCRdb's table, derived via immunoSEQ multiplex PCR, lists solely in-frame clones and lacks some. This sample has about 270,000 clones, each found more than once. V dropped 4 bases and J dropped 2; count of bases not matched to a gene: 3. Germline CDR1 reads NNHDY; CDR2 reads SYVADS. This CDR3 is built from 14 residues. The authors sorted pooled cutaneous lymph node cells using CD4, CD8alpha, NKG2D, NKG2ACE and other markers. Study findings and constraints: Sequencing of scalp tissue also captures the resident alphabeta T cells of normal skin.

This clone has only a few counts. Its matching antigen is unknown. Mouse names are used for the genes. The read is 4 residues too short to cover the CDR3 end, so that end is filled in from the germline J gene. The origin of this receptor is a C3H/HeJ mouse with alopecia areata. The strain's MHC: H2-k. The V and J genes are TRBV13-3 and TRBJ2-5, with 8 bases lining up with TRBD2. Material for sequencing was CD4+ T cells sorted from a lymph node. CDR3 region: CASSPLGGQDTQYF. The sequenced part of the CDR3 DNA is TGTGCCAGCAGTCCTCTGGGGGGCCAAGAC.